In its sample, the clone carrying this T cell receptor beta chain was seen a few times. Its antigen remains unidentified. Compared with germline, one end of the junction differs, possibly owing to a read error. This sample was included in a study of T cells in Graves' hyperthyroidism and ophthalmopathy. Study-level results: Stable hyperthyroidism and ophthalmopathy were separated using 13 V-J signatures.

In germline, CDR1 is SGHTS, CDR2 YDEGEE. The CDR3 covers 14 residues. Researchers took RNA transcripts and amplified the TCR beta CDR3 regions from them. The primer set for the first-round RT-PCR of the TCR CDR3 was HTBI. Each CDR3 protein is one row after TCRdb ran MiXCR on the multiplex PCR reads. The profile covers 540,000 or so distinct CDR3 sequences, with about 43% appearing a single time and under 20% taken by the ten largest. The rearrangement uses TRBV5-8 and TRBJ1-2; D may be TRBD1 (5 bases). The sample consisted of peripheral blood or thyroid tissue (not recorded which). The receptor comes from an adult woman with Graves' disease, either hyperthyroidism or ophthalmopathy (not recorded which). The CDR3 DNA follows: TGCGCCAGCAGCTTGGCCGTTGACAGACGTGGCTACACCTTC. Amino acids: CASSLAVDRRGYTF.